Presented here are 10 T cell receptor beta chains from one specimen sequenced in a study of OX40 agonist ivuxolimab in advanced cancers. This table comes from immunoSEQ multiplex PCR, and its TCRdb copy is limited to in-frame clones, with some not included. The sample consists of 43,000 or so clones, roughly 90% of them appearing once. This specimen consisted of CD4+ or CD8+ T cells sorted from blood, obtained in a trial of the OX40 agonist ivuxolimab. The receptors come from an adult with an advanced solid tumor such as melanoma, head and neck, liver or kidney cancer.

The rearrangement uses TRBV28 and TRBJ2-7; D is perhaps TRBD1 (6 bases). V was pared by 6 bases and J by 0 bases, with 9 bases between. CDR1 and CDR2 (germline): MDHEN, SYDVKM. The length of the CDR3 is 13 residues. The CDR3 spells CASRDSSSYEQYF. The CDR3 DNA reads TGTGCCAGCAGGGACAGCAGCTCCTACGAGCAGTACTTC.

This clone appeared a single time. The rearrangement links TRBV28 to TRBJ1-1; 10 bases map to TRBD1. The ends lost 5 bases at V and 6 bases at J; junction bases unmatched: 9. There are 15 residues in the CDR3. Per germline, CDR1 MDHEN and CDR2 SYDVKM. CDR3 amino acids: CASSPWTGGISEAFF. CDR3 DNA sequence: TGTGCCAGCAGTCCCTGGACAGGGGGAATTTCTGAAGCTTTCTTT. Full variable domain (missing parts from reference TRBV28 and TRBJ1-1): DVKVTQSSRYLVKRTGEKVFLECVQDMDHENMFWYRQDPGLGLRLIYFSYDVKMKEKGDIPEGYSVSREKKERFSLILESASTNQTSMYLCASSPWTGGISEAFFGQGTRLTVV.

This chain uses TRBV19 with TRBJ1-2; D is uncertain. Trimming removed 9 bases from V and 4 bases from J, with 21 bases in between. From germline, CDR1 is LNHDA and CDR2 SQIVND (reference sequence). CDR3 length equals 15 residues. CDR3 sequence: CASNDPGRQVYGYTF. Here the CDR3 DNA reads TGTGCCAGCAACGACCCCGGGCGGCAGGTCTATGGCTACACCTTC.

This clone was observed a single time. The chain combines TRBV7-2 with TRBJ2-1; 9 bases map to TRBD1. Trimming at V came to 4 bases and at J to 1 base, leaving 5 bases not matched to a gene. This CDR3 is 16 amino acids long. Germline V CDR1 and CDR2: SGHTA, FQGNSA. In DNA form, the CDR3 reads TGTGCCAGCAGCTGGGGACAGGGAACTTCCTACAATGAGCAGTTCTTC. This sequence encodes CASSWGQGTSYNEQFF.

Comment on this clone: One end of the junction fails to match germline, which may point to a read error. The CDR3 DNA is TGTGCCACCCGAGGACTAGCGAATACCGGGGAGCTGTTTTTT. It translates to CATRGLANTGELFF. The J gene is TRBJ2-2, the V gene TRBV2, with TRBD2 matching 9 bases. The germline CDR1 and CDR2 sequences are SNHLY and FYNNEI. This CDR3 comprises 14 residues.

V usage is TRBV15 and J usage is TRBJ2-3; D gene uncertain. From germline, CDR1 is LNHNV and CDR2 YYDKDF (reference sequence). Between the trimmed V and J ends, which lost 1 base and 6 bases, there was a span of 11 bases. The CDR3 covers 14 residues. CDR3 coding DNA: TGTGCCACCAGCAGAGGCGAAGCGACCGATACGCAGTATTTT. It yields the protein CATSRGEATDTQYF.

V gene TRBV5-4 combines with J gene TRBJ2-1, with TRBD1 matching 10 bases. J gave up 9 bases and V 7 bases, and 13 bases lay outside the gene matches. The CDR3 length is 15 residues. The germline V gene encodes CDR1 SGHNT and CDR2 YYREEE (reference sequence). DNA for the CDR3: TGTGCCAGCCGCTCCGGGACAGGGGTCACCGGTGAGCAGTTCTTC. It is translated as CASRSGTGVTGEQFF. The variable domain in full, completed from reference TRBV5-4 and TRBJ2-1, reads ETGVTQSPTHLIKTRGQQVTLRCSSQSGHNTVSWYQQALGQGPQFIFQYYREEENGRGNFPPRFSGLQFPNYSSELNVNALELDDSALYLCASRSGTGVTGEQFFGPGTRLTVL.

The chain uses TRBV4-3 and TRBJ2-1, with D uncertain. Trimming shortened V by 1 base and J by 4 bases, and 11 bases separated the two germline ends. From germline, CDR1 is LGHNA and CDR2 YSLEER. This CDR3 region has 15 residues. The CDR3, as DNA: TGCGCCAGCAGCCAAGTAGGCCAGCTATACAATGAGCAGTTCTTC. Amino acids: CASSQVGQLYNEQFF.

This chain connects TRBV19 to TRBJ2-6; the match to TRBD1 covers 10 bases. Looked up from germline, CDR1 is LNHDA and CDR2 is SQIVND (reference sequence). V lost 1 base and J lost 0; bases outside the gene matches: 12. The CDR3 loop spans 21 amino acids. For the CDR3, the DNA is TGTGCCAGTAGTATAGGGGGTTTAGGGACAGGGGCACTCTCTGGGGCCAACGTCCTGACTTTC. This codes for CASSIGGLGTGALSGANVLTF.

The rearrangement links TRBV6-6 to TRBJ2-7, with TRBD2 identical over 7 bases. V shed 0 bases, J shed 9 bases, and the junction held 8 bases outside the gene matches. Germline CDR1 reads MNHNY; CDR2 reads SVGAGI (reference sequence). The CDR3 consists of 14 residues. DNA of the CDR3: TGTGCCAGCAGTTACTCGGGCGCGGGAGATGTGCAGTACTTC. This codes for CASSYSGAGDVQYF.